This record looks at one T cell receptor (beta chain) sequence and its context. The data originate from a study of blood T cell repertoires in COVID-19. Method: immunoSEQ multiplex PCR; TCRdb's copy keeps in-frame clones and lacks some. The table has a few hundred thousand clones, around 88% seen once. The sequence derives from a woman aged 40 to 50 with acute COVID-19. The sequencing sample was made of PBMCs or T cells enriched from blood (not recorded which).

The CDR3 here is CASSLANRGTF. CDR3 in DNA: TGTGCCAGCAGTTTAGCCAACAGGGGCACCTTC. The chain links TRBV12-3 or TRBV12-4 to TRBJ1-2; TRBD1 matches at 7 bases. V lost 0 bases, J lost 13 bases, and 2 bases stayed unmatched. The CDR3 is 11 residues long.